What follows are 14 T cell receptor beta chains derived from one specimen sequenced in a study of CD8 T cells in ankylosing spondylitis. Via MiXCR, TCRdb re-called the 5' RACE reads, giving one row per CDR3 protein. The table has under 150,000 distinct CDR3 sequences, roughly 13% seen once. The sample was blood, either unsorted or a sorted T cell fraction (not recorded which). The receptors were sampled from a female donor with ankylosing spondylitis or in good health (not recorded which).

The rearrangement uses TRBV2 and TRBJ2-3; D is perhaps TRBD2 (6 bases). This CDR3 is 14 amino acids long. V gave up 6 bases and J gave up 2 bases, with 12 bases separating them. The germline V gene encodes CDR1 SNHLY and CDR2 FYNNEI. The CDR3 is CASRTEGATDTQYF. CDR3 DNA sequence: TGTGCCAGCAGGACGGAGGGAGCCACAGATACGCAGTATTTT.

Ten or more counts support this clonotype. The chain has TRBV5-5 and TRBJ2-7, with D unresolved. Germline values: CDR1 SGHKS, CDR2 YYEKEE (reference sequence). The CDR3 consists of 13 residues. Trimming left V 2 bases short and J 3 bases short, with 9 bases between. Here the CDR3 DNA reads TGTGCCAGCAGCTTCCCGTTCGACTACGAGCAGTACTTC. This sequence encodes CASSFPFDYEQYF.

This clonotype was seen many times. The chain carries TRBV3-1 and TRBJ1-1; no clear D. With 4 bases removed from V and 1 base from J, the gap between germline ends came to 10 bases. Germline CDR1 LGHDT, CDR2 YNNKEL (reference sequence). This CDR3 is 14 amino acids long. The CDR3: CASSLRQGNTEAFF. CDR3 in DNA: TGTGCCAGCAGCCTAAGACAAGGGAACACTGAAGCTTTCTTT.

This clonotype has a count of ten or more. The chain has TRBV6-5 and TRBJ1-4; 7 positions agree with TRBD1. The V gene end was trimmed by 5 bases and the J gene end by 0 bases; junction bases not matched to a gene: 9. The CDR3 sequence is 17 residues long. Germline lookup yields CDR1 MNHEY and CDR2 SVGAGI. The CDR3 bases are TGTGCCAGCAGTAACAGGGGCGGGATGACAACTAATGAAAAACTGTTTTTT. Translation gives CASSNRGGMTTNEKLFF.

The table lists this clonotype with many counts. V is TRBV7-9 and J is TRBJ2-1; D is uncertain. The length of the CDR3 is 13 residues. In germline, CDR1 is SEHNR, CDR2 FQNEAQ (reference sequence). The V and J ends lost 3 bases and 2 bases respectively, with 5 bases between them. Written as DNA, the CDR3 is TGTGCCAGCAGCTTTGGAACCTACAATGAGCAGTTCTTC. Translation: CASSFGTYNEQFF.

The CDR3 DNA is TGTGCCAGCAGGCGGCTGGCTCCTGAAGCTTTCTTT. It specifies CASRRLAPEAFF. V gene TRBV2 combines with J gene TRBJ1-1, with D hard to call. CDR1 is SNHLY, CDR2 FYNNEI, per germline. The V end was cut by 6 bases, the J end by 6 bases, with 11 bases between. The CDR3 consists of 12 residues.

The chain carries TRBV7-9 and TRBJ2-1; D possibly matches TRBD1 or TRBD2 (6 bases each). CDR1 SEHNR and CDR2 FQNEAQ come from the germline V gene (reference sequence). V lost 5 bases and J 0 bases, leaving 17 bases between the germline ends. CDR3 size: 17 residues. Here the CDR3 DNA reads TGTGCCAGCAGCCCGGACGGGGGCCCTAGCTCCTACAATGAGCAGTTCTTC. As protein: CASSPDGGPSSYNEQFF.

This sequence joins TRBV20-1 and TRBJ1-2; no firm D call. The V gene lost 3 bases and the J gene lost 6 bases, with 8 bases spanning the gap. The CDR3 totals 11 residues. CDR1 is DFQATT and CDR2 is SNEGSKA in the germline V gene (reference sequence). The CDR3 here is CSARREDGYTF. DNA for the CDR3: TGCAGTGCTAGGAGGGAAGATGGCTACACCTTC.

This clonotype was observed at least ten times. The chain carries TRBV7-2 and TRBJ2-3; 7 bases line up with TRBD2. Looked up from germline, CDR1 is SGHTA and CDR2 is FQGNSA. The CDR3 is 14 residues long. V lost 8 bases to trimming and J lost 3 bases; unmatched junction nucleotides: 8. The CDR3 DNA sequence: TGTGCCAGCCGAAGGGGAGGGACGACAGATACGCAGTATTTT. Amino acid sequence: CASRRGGTTDTQYF.

This clonotype showed up many times. The rearrangement links TRBV20-1 to TRBJ1-1, with D unclear. The CDR3 is 13 residues long. CDR1 and CDR2 from the germline V gene are DFQATT and SNEGSKA (reference sequence). The V and J ends lost 3 bases and 0 bases respectively, with 8 bases between them. CDR3 DNA sequence: TGCAGTGCTAGTTGGGCGTTGAACACTGAAGCTTTCTTT. It is translated as CSASWALNTEAFF.

This clonotype has a count of ten or more. The J gene is TRBJ1-2, the V gene TRBV6-6; D perhaps matches TRBD1 (5 bases). Germline values: CDR1 MNHNY, CDR2 SVGAGI (reference sequence). V lost 7 bases, J lost 7 bases, and 16 bases lay in between. The CDR3 totals 13 residues. CDR3 DNA sequence: TGTGCCAGCACACCCAGGGAGCATCGTGGCTACACCTTC. Its protein is CASTPREHRGYTF.

The chain carries TRBV20-1 and TRBJ2-1, with TRBD2 identical over 10 bases. The CDR3 sequence is 15 residues long. The germline gives CDR1 DFQATT, CDR2 SNEGSKA (reference sequence). The trim removed 0 bases at V and 5 bases at J, leaving 4 bases unmatched. CDR3 amino acids: CSARDRLAGNNEQFF. CDR3 sequence (DNA): TGCAGTGCTAGAGATCGACTAGCGGGCAACAATGAGCAGTTCTTC.

This clonotype was detected only a few times. The chain employs TRBV5-1 and TRBJ2-4; perhaps TRBD2 as D (7 bases). The CDR3 has 14 residues. Trimming left V 2 bases short and J 7 bases short, with 13 bases between. Germline-derived CDR1 and CDR2 are SGHRS and YFSETQ. The CDR3 DNA sequence: TGCGCCAGCAGCTTTGAAGAGGGGGGGAACATTCAGTACTTC. Amino acid sequence: CASSFEEGGNIQYF.

This clonotype turned up a few times. CDR3 coding DNA: TGCGCCAGCAGCGACCCGGGACAGTATGGCTACACCTTC. Protein product: CASSDPGQYGYTF. The chain has TRBV5-1 and TRBJ1-2, with TRBD1 identical over 7 bases. The CDR3 sequence is 13 residues long. V dropped 4 bases and J dropped 5; count of bases not matched to a gene: 5. Germline loops: CDR1 SGHRS, CDR2 YFSETQ. The whole variable domain, remainder taken from reference TRBV5-1 and TRBJ1-2, is KAGVTQTPRYLIKTRGQQVTLSCSPISGHRSVSWYQQTPGQGLQFLFEYFSETQRNKGNFPGRFSGRQFSNSRSEMNVSTLELGDSALYLCASSDPGQYGYTFGSGTRLTVV.